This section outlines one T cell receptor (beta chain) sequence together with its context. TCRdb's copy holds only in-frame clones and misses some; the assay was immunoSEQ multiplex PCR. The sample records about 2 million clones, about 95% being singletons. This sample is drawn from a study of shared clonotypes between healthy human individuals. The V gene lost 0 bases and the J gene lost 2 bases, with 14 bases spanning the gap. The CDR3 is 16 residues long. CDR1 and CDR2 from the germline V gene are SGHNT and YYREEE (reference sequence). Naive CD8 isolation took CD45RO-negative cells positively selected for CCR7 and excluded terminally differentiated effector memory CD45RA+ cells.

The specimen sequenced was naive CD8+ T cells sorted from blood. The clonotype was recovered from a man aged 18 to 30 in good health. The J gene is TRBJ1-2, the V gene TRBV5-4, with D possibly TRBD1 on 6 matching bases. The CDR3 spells CASSLGAQGGNYGYTF. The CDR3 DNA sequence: TGTGCCAGCAGCTTGGGGGCACAGGGAGGGAACTATGGCTACACCTTC.